The entry below gives a single T cell receptor beta chain sequence along with its context. The CDR3 runs 15 residues. V was cut by 5 bases and J by 2 bases, with 15 bases left in between. Germline V gene sequence: CDR1 SGHVS, CDR2 FNYEAQ. PBMCs came from more than 9 ml fresh peripheral blood. The source of the sample is a study of T cells in Graves' hyperthyroidism and ophthalmopathy. Amplified TCR beta CDR3 regions came from RNA transcripts. RT-PCR in the first round (using the HTBI primer set) targeted the TCR CDR3. TCRdb itself ran the multiplex PCR reads through MiXCR, one entry per CDR3 protein. The profile shows about 260,000 distinct CDR3 sequences, 15% to 20% of them singletons.

The TCR was taken from a woman between 18 and 30 years old with Graves' ophthalmopathy. The rearrangement links TRBV7-6 to TRBJ1-2, with D tentatively TRBD1 (5 bases). The sample comprised blood. The CDR3 loop is CASSTLLDRNYGYTF. CDR3 nucleotide sequence: TGTGCCAGCAGCACCTTATTAGACAGAAACTATGGCTACACCTTC.